The 15 T cell receptor beta chains listed next were all sequenced from one sample in a study of cytomegalovirus exposure and HLA in healthy donors. The method was immunoSEQ multiplex PCR; TCRdb's version includes in-frame clones alone and lacks a portion of them. The table includes 150,000 to 200,000 clones, around nine tenths detected once. Sequencing was performed on PBMCs. The receptors derive from a young man in good health and CMV-seropositive.

This chain uses TRBV11-2 with TRBJ2-1, with TRBD1 identical over 12 bases. The length of the CDR3 is 16 residues. The V gene end was trimmed by 1 base and the J gene end by 7 bases; junction bases not matched to a gene: 5. CDR1 is SGHAT, CDR2 FQNNGV, per germline. DNA for the CDR3: TGTGCCAGCAGCTTAGGGGGACAGGGGGCCCCTAATGAGCAGTTCTTC. Encoded protein: CASSLGGQGAPNEQFF.

The chain links TRBV4-1 to TRBJ2-3; D possibly corresponds to TRBD2 (6 bases). CDR1 MGHRA and CDR2 YSYEKL come from the germline V gene. V was clipped by 5 bases and J by 1 base, with 10 bases between them. The CDR3 covers 14 residues. The DNA for the CDR3 is TGCGCCAGCAGCGCCACGGGGGGCACAGATACGCAGTATTTT. Its protein is CASSATGGTDTQYF.

This chain uses TRBV5-1 with TRBJ2-1; 9 nucleotides agree with TRBD2. The V and J ends lost 2 bases and 0 bases, in that order; junction bases with no gene match: 27. The CDR3 has 24 residues. From germline, CDR1 is SGHRS and CDR2 YFSETQ. The CDR3: CASSLKGLEQRGALYPISYNEQFF. The CDR3, as DNA: TGCGCCAGCAGCTTAAAAGGGTTGGAACAGCGGGGGGCCCTCTACCCCATCTCCTACAATGAGCAGTTCTTC.

This clone was recorded once. The chain couples TRBV15 to TRBJ1-4; D unclear. Germline CDR1 reads LNHNV; CDR2 reads YYDKDF (reference sequence). Trimming stripped 3 bases from V and 5 bases from J, with 4 bases between. The CDR3 is made up of 12 amino acids. This CDR3 is CATSRSNEKLFF. Written as DNA, the CDR3 is TGTGCCACCAGCAGGTCGAATGAAAAACTGTTTTTT.

The chain joins TRBV28 to TRBJ2-1; TRBD2 might be the D (7 bases). This CDR3 comprises 20 residues. The V end was cut by 5 bases, the J end by 0 bases, with 26 bases between. The germline gives CDR1 MDHEN, CDR2 SYDVKM. The chain's CDR3 is CASSNPRDTLAAYSYNEQFF. The CDR3 DNA reads as TGTGCCAGCAGTAACCCCCGGGACACCCTAGCGGCTTACTCCTACAATGAGCAGTTCTTC.

This clone has more than one count but fewer than ten. The chain couples TRBV2 to TRBJ1-2; D is unresolved. V was shortened by 11 bases and J by 6 bases, with 16 bases between the two germline ends. This CDR3 has 12 residues. Germline V gene data show CDR1 as SNHLY and CDR2 as FYNNEI. CDR3 residues: CAHLRGGDGYTF. The DNA of the CDR3 is TGTGCCCATCTACGGGGTGGGGATGGCTACACCTTC.

This clone has only one observation. The chain carries TRBV7-2 and TRBJ2-1; 10 bases map to TRBD2. The CDR3 extends over 14 amino acids. Losses at the gene ends were 2 bases for V and 9 bases for J; bases not matched to a gene: 4. Germline CDR1 SGHTA, CDR2 FQGNSA. This chain's CDR3 is CASSLKSGGAEQFF. DNA of the CDR3: TGTGCCAGCAGCTTAAAAAGCGGGGGGGCTGAGCAGTTCTTC.

The genes are TRBV6-5 and TRBJ2-5, with 14 bases matching TRBD2. The CDR3 sequence is 15 residues long. Unmatched junction bases numbered 4, after V lost 6 bases and J lost 4 bases. From germline, CDR1 is MNHEY and CDR2 SVGAGI. The DNA for the CDR3 is TGTGCCAGCAGGGGGACTAGCGGGAGTCTAGAGACCCAGTACTTC. This sequence encodes CASRGTSGSLETQYF.

The chain carries TRBV29-1 and TRBJ2-5; a weak D match, TRBD2 (5 bases). The V end was cut by 4 bases, the J end by 5 bases, with 14 bases between. CDR3 length: 13 residues. Germline CDR1 SQVTM, CDR2 ANQGSEA. The CDR3 protein is CSVVTWERETQYF. CDR3 sequence (DNA): TGCAGCGTTGTGACGTGGGAGAGGGAGACCCAGTACTTC.

This sequence joins TRBV5-4 and TRBJ2-7; maybe TRBD2 (5 bases). There are 13 residues in the CDR3. V lost 2 bases and J lost 5, with 11 bases in between. Germline V lookup: CDR1 SGHNT, CDR2 YYREEE (reference sequence). CDR3 region: CASSFRDVNEQYF. The CDR3 DNA reads TGTGCCAGCAGCTTCCGGGATGTCAACGAGCAGTACTTC. Supplemented by reference TRBV5-4 and TRBJ2-7, the full variable domain reads ETGVTQSPTHLIKTRGQQVTLRCSSQSGHNTVSWYQQALGQGPQFIFQYYREEENGRGNFPPRFSGLQFPNYSSELNVNALELDDSALYLCASSFRDVNEQYFGPGTRLTVT.

The V and J genes are TRBV10-3 and TRBJ2-6; a weak D match, TRBD1 (6 bases). CDR1 is ENHRY and CDR2 is SYGVKD in the germline V gene. The CDR3 runs 16 residues. V was shortened by 10 bases and J by 0 bases, with 16 bases between the two germline ends. The CDR3 loop is CATRQVDYSGANVLTF. CDR3 sequence (DNA): TGTGCCACAAGACAGGTAGACTACTCTGGGGCCAACGTCCTGACTTTC.

This chain connects TRBV7-3 to TRBJ1-1; D unclear. V lost 3 bases and J lost 1, with 6 bases in between. The CDR3 length is 13 residues. CDR1 SGHTA and CDR2 FQGTGA come from the germline V gene. Written as DNA, the CDR3 is TGTGCCAGCAGCTTTAGTAGGAACACTGAAGCTTTCTTT. This sequence encodes CASSFSRNTEAFF.

The J gene is TRBJ2-3, the V gene TRBV27; 8 bases agree with TRBD1. This CDR3 has 15 residues. Unmatched junction bases numbered 2, after V lost 0 bases and J lost 3 bases. CDR1 is MNHEY and CDR2 is SMNVEV in the germline V gene (reference sequence). CDR3 nucleotides: TGTGCCAGCAGTTTATCGGACAGGGTGACAGATACGCAGTATTTT. Translation gives CASSLSDRVTDTQYF.

The chain carries TRBV7-2 and TRBJ2-7, with 9 bases identical to TRBD2. The CDR3 is 14 amino acids. The J segment lost 1 base and the V segment lost 5 bases, leaving 3 bases of the junction unmatched. Germline CDR1 and CDR2: SGHTA and FQGNSA. CDR3 sequence: CASSPGLASYEQYF. CDR3 nucleotides: TGTGCCAGCAGCCCGGGACTAGCATCCTACGAGCAGTACTTC.

The chain is built from TRBV6-5 and TRBJ1-1; D gene ambiguous. This CDR3 region has 13 residues. CDR1 is MNHEY and CDR2 is SVGAGI in the germline V gene. The ends were cut back, 6 bases at V and 7 bases at J, with 15 bases in the middle. CDR3 protein: CASSRTSGLEAFF. The CDR3 DNA follows: TGTGCCAGCAGCCGGACTAGCGGGCTTGAAGCTTTCTTT.